The 20 T cell receptor beta chains below all came from one sample that was sequenced in a study of blood T cell repertoires in COVID-19. Clones were read by immunoSEQ multiplex PCR, and TCRdb kept only the in-frame ones, dropping some. The table records almost 400,000 clones, 70% to 90% of them present only once. The sequenced sample was peripheral blood. The receptors come from a woman aged 55-69 years with COVID-19, enrolled during active disease.

The chain has TRBV7-3 and TRBJ2-2; D perhaps matches TRBD1 (6 bases). V was clipped by 5 bases and J by 6 bases, with 13 bases between them. The germline gives CDR1 SGHTA, CDR2 FQGTGA. This CDR3 is built from 14 residues. The chain's CDR3 is CASSPTGHAGELFF. The CDR3 DNA reads as TGTGCCAGCAGCCCAACAGGGCACGCCGGGGAGCTGTTTTTT.

J is TRBJ1-5 and V is TRBV3-1 (or the pseudogene TRBV3-2); TRBD1 matches at 11 bases. CDR3 length equals 20 residues. V gave up 0 bases and J gave up 1 base; unmatched junction bases: 11. From germline, CDR1 is LGHDT and CDR2 YNNKEL (reference sequence). The chain's CDR3 is CASSQDRGQGALGSNQPQHF. CDR3 nucleotide sequence: TGTGCCAGCAGCCAAGATCGTGGACAGGGGGCTTTAGGGAGCAATCAGCCCCAGCATTTT.

This clone was seen a few times. V and J are TRBV2 and TRBJ1-1; tentative D call: TRBD1 (5 bases). Germline assignment: CDR1 SNHLY and CDR2 FYNNEI. The CDR3 totals 15 residues. V dropped 8 bases and J dropped 4 bases, with 20 bases sitting between them. CDR3 protein: CASQKEGASGTEAFF. In nucleotides, the CDR3 is TGTGCCAGCCAAAAGGAAGGGGCCTCGGGCACTGAAGCTTTCTTT.

This chain uses TRBV5-1 with TRBJ2-1, with a tentative D call TRBD1 (5 bases). Germline-derived CDR1 and CDR2 are SGHRS and YFSETQ. V was clipped by 4 bases and J by 8 bases, with 19 bases between them. The CDR3 has 15 residues. CDR3 DNA: TGCGCCAGCAGCCCCGGACACGAGTTGATGGATGAGCAGTTCTTC. Translated, it gives CASSPGHELMDEQFF.

This clone has only one observation. DNA of the CDR3: TGTGCCAGCAGCCAACCGGGACTAGCGGGGGGCACGGGCGACGAGCAGTACTTC. Translating gives CASSQPGLAGGTGDEQYF. The chain couples TRBV3-1 (or the pseudogene TRBV3-2) to TRBJ2-7; 15 bases are shared with TRBD2. Unmatched junction bases numbered 10, after V lost 2 bases and J lost 5 bases. In germline, CDR1 is LGHDT, CDR2 YNNKEL (reference sequence). CDR3 length: 18 amino acids.

This chain links TRBV5-3 with TRBJ2-7; 11 bases are shared with TRBD1. TRBV5-3 is identified as an open reading frame with a role that is uncertain. With V trimmed by 4 bases and J by 2 bases, 2 bases remained unmatched. The CDR3 consists of 14 residues. The CDR3 DNA reads as TGTGCCAGAAGCGCGGGACAGGGGGCCTACGAGCAGTACTTC. Translated: CARSAGQGAYEQYF.

The chain combines TRBV27 with TRBJ2-7; the D gene is possibly TRBD1 (6 bases). The V gene's germline CDR1 is MNHEY and CDR2 SMNVEV (reference sequence). This CDR3 region has 14 residues. With 6 bases removed from V and 5 bases from J, the gap between germline ends came to 17 bases. CDR3 amino acids: CASSFSRGRHEQYF. The CDR3 DNA reads TGTGCCAGCAGCTTTAGCAGGGGTCGCCACGAGCAGTACTTC.

This chain joins TRBV7-3 and TRBJ1-2, with 9 bases identical to TRBD1. The CDR3 has 15 residues. The J segment lost 4 bases and the V segment lost 7 bases, leaving 10 bases of the junction unmatched. Germline loops: CDR1 SGHTA, CDR2 FQGTGA. The CDR3 nucleotides are TGTGCCAGCATCGGGACAGGGCTCTTTTTCTATGGCTACACCTTC. It specifies CASIGTGLFFYGYTF. The variable domain in full, completed from reference TRBV7-3 and TRBJ1-2, reads GAGVSQTPSNKVTEKGKYVELRCDPISGHTALYWYRQSLGQGPEFLIYFQGTGAADDSGLPNDRFFAVRPEGSVSTLKIQRTERGDSAVYLCASIGTGLFFYGYTFGSGTRLTVV.

The chain combines TRBV7-3 with TRBJ2-2; possibly TRBD1 for D (6 bases). V lost 2 bases to trimming and J lost 3 bases, with 10 bases between them. CDR1 and CDR2 from the germline V gene are SGHTA and FQGTGA. This CDR3 contains 15 residues. Here the CDR3 reads CASSLSGGDTGELFF. The CDR3 coding sequence is TGTGCCAGCAGCTTATCTGGGGGCGACACCGGGGAGCTGTTTTTT.

The chain has TRBV5-1 and TRBJ1-4; D ambiguous. Trimming cost V 2 bases and J 0 bases, with 5 bases left between them. The CDR3 spans 14 residues. In germline, CDR1 is SGHRS, CDR2 YFSETQ. The CDR3: CASSFTATNEKLFF. CDR3 sequence (DNA): TGCGCCAGCAGCTTCACAGCAACTAATGAAAAACTGTTTTTT.

V usage is TRBV7-8 and J usage is TRBJ1-1; D is unresolved. The V gene's germline CDR1 is SGHVS and CDR2 FQNEAQ. Trimming took off 5 bases at V and 4 bases at J, with 14 bases between the two ends. This CDR3 is built from 14 residues. The DNA for the CDR3 is TGTGCCAGCAGCCCTTCCGCGGGCGGCACTGAAGCTTTCTTT. It is translated as CASSPSAGGTEAFF.

The rearrangement links TRBV7-3 to TRBJ2-5; D uncertain. The CDR3 consists of 14 residues. Deletions cut 5 bases from V and 4 bases from J, with 14 bases between. Germline-derived CDR1 and CDR2 are SGHTA and FQGTGA. DNA for the CDR3: TGTGCCAGCAGCCTAGGTCTCTTTACAGAGACCCAGTACTTC. Translated, it gives CASSLGLFTETQYF.

This chain links TRBV2 with TRBJ1-6, with D possibly TRBD1 on 5 matching bases. The germline V gene has CDR1 SNHLY and CDR2 FYNNEI. This CDR3 comprises 12 residues. The V end was cut by 7 bases, the J end by 5 bases, with 6 bases between. The CDR3 DNA follows: TGTGCCAGCACCAGGGATAATTCACCCCTCCACTTT. It yields the protein CASTRDNSPLHF.

V is TRBV9 and J is TRBJ1-6; D unresolved. V was trimmed by 4 bases and J by 4 bases, leaving 9 bases between them. The germline gives CDR1 SGDLS, CDR2 YYNGEE. The CDR3 length is 14 residues. The CDR3 is CASSTLTYNSPLHF. In DNA, the CDR3 is TGTGCCAGCAGCACCCTGACTTATAATTCACCCCTCCACTTT.

V is TRBV19 and J is TRBJ2-7; 10 nucleotides align to TRBD1. This CDR3 region has 17 residues. Germline V CDR1 and CDR2: LNHDA, SQIVND (reference sequence). V lost 4 bases, J lost 4 bases, and 13 bases stayed unmatched. The CDR3 nucleotides are TGTGCCAGTAGTAGATCCGCCCGGGACAGGGGAGTATACGAGCAGTACTTC. Its protein is CASSRSARDRGVYEQYF.

This chain links TRBV7-9 with TRBJ2-2, with 7 bases matching TRBD1. Germline CDR1 reads SEHNR; CDR2 reads FQNEAQ (reference sequence). CDR3 length equals 14 residues. After removal of 5 bases from V and 4 bases from J, the junction contained 4 bases not matched to a gene. CDR3 protein: CASSTHRGTGELFF. Here the CDR3 DNA reads TGTGCCAGCAGCACCCACAGGGGCACCGGGGAGCTGTTTTTT.

The chain joins TRBV4-2 to TRBJ2-3; 8 bases line up with TRBD2. Germline lookup yields CDR1 LGHNA and CDR2 YNFKEQ. V was clipped by 4 bases and J by 6 bases; unmatched bases: 15. The CDR3 sequence is 17 residues long. The CDR3 sequence: CASSPRSGGPALDTQYF. For the CDR3, the DNA is TGTGCCAGCAGCCCCAGGAGCGGGGGCCCCGCCCTGGATACGCAGTATTTT.

This sequence joins TRBV19 and TRBJ1-5; D not resolved. V gave up 6 bases and J gave up 4 bases, with 7 bases separating them. This CDR3 is built from 12 residues. Germline loops: CDR1 LNHDA, CDR2 SQIVND (reference sequence). The CDR3 sequence: CASRKRNQPQHF. The DNA for the CDR3 is TGTGCCAGTAGAAAGAGAAATCAGCCCCAGCATTTT. The whole variable domain, remainder taken from reference TRBV19 and TRBJ1-5, is DGGITQSPKYLFRKEGQNVTLSCEQNLNHDAMYWYRQDPGQGLRLIYYSQIVNDFQKGDIAEGYSVSREKKESFPLTVTSAQKNPTAFYLCASRKRNQPQHFGDGTRLSIL.

The chain uses TRBV5-5 and TRBJ2-7; 7 bases align to TRBD2. The V gene end was trimmed by 5 bases and the J gene end by 2 bases; junction bases not matched to a gene: 7. This CDR3 comprises 14 residues. The germline CDR1 and CDR2 sequences are SGHKS and YYEKEE (reference sequence). In DNA, the CDR3 is TGTGCCAGCAGTGTAGCGGGTCCTCCCTACGAGCAGTACTTC. It codes for CASSVAGPPYEQYF. The full variable domain, completed using reference TRBV5-5 and TRBJ2-7, is DAGVTQSPTHLIKTRGQQVTLRCSPISGHKSVSWYQQVLGQGPQFIFQYYEKEERGRGNFPDRFSARQFPNYSSELNVNALLLGDSALYLCASSVAGPPYEQYFGPGTRLTVT.

The genes are TRBV28 and TRBJ1-2; no reliable D call. The V gene lost 10 bases and the J gene lost 0 bases, with 6 bases spanning the gap. The CDR3 totals 11 residues. In germline, CDR1 is MDHEN, CDR2 SYDVKM. CDR3 protein: CATSSNYGYTF. The CDR3 DNA reads TGTGCCACCTCCTCTAACTATGGCTACACCTTC.